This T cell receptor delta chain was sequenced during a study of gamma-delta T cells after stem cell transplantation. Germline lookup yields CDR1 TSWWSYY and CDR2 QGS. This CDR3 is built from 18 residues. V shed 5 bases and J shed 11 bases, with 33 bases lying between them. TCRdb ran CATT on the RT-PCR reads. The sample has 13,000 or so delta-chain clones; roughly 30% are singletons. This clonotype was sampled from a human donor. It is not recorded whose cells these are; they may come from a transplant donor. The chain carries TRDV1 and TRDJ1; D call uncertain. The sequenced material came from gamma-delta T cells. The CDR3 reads CALGQHLPRVVITDHLIF. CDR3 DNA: TGTGCTCTTGGGCAGCACCTCCCTCGTGTCGTCATAACCGATCACCTCATCTTT.